A selection of T cell receptor beta chains follows, all from one sample in a study of blood T cell repertoires in COVID-19. Some clones are missing from TCRdb's copy, which holds only in-frame ones; the method was immunoSEQ multiplex PCR. The data show around 100,000 clones, around 90% seen once. Sequencing used peripheral blood. These receptors all stem from a man between 60 and 75 years old with COVID-19, enrolled during active disease. Both conserved end residues are part of each CDR3. D genes are given only for firm matches. Some rows mark clone size as missing; the rest say once, few, many or name a class of expanded clone.

abundance | j_gene | len | v_gene | d_gene | CDR3nt | CDR3aa
- | TRBJ2-4 | 13 | TRBV3-1/TRBV3-2 | TRBD2 | TGTGCCAGCAGCCAAGGGCGGGAGAGCATTCAGTACTTC | CASSQGRESIQYF
- | TRBJ2-7 | 13 | TRBV7-8 | - | TGTGCCAGCAGCCACAGGGTCTCCTACGAGCAGTACTTC | CASSHRVSYEQYF
- | TRBJ2-2 | 15 | TRBV11-2 | - | TGTGCCAGCAGCTCCACAGGGATGCCCACCGGGGAGCTGTTTTTT | CASSSTGMPTGELFF
- | TRBJ2-7 | 15 | TRBV9 | - | TGTGCCAGCAGCGTAGATCCGACAGCCTCCTACGAGCAGTACTTC | CASSVDPTASYEQYF
- | TRBJ1-4 | 15 | TRBV28 | - | TGTGCCAGCAGTCATGGGAGGGGTGCTAATGAAAAACTGTTTTTT | CASSHGRGANEKLFF
- | TRBJ2-2 | 14 | TRBV7-3 | - | TGTGCCAGCAGCTTAGCTACAGGACCCGGGGAGCTGTTTTTT | CASSLATGPGELFF
- | TRBJ1-2 | 13 | TRBV12-5 | - | TGTGCTAGTGGTTTACGGGGGGCGAGAGGCTACACCTTC | CASGLRGARGYTF
- | TRBJ1-2 | 12 | TRBV9 | - | TGTGCCAGCGGGGGCCAGTATGCCGGCTACACCTTC | CASGGQYAGYTF
- | TRBJ2-7 | 15 | TRBV3-1/TRBV3-2 | TRBD2 | TGTGCCAGCAGCCAAGATGCAGCGGGAGCCTACGAGCAGTACTTC | CASSQDAAGAYEQYF
- | TRBJ2-7 | 13 | TRBV4-2 | - | TGTGCCAGCAGCCACGATCAGGGGTCCGAGCAGTACTTC | CASSHDQGSEQYF
- | TRBJ2-7 | 16 | TRBV11-2 | TRBD2 | TGTGCCAGCAGCTTGCCGGGACTAGCGGGAGGGGTCGAGCAGTACTTC | CASSLPGLAGGVEQYF
once | TRBJ1-5 | 15 | TRBV6-2/TRBV6-3 | - | TGTGCCAGCAGTTACATGACAGCTAGCAATCAGCCCCAGCATTTT | CASSYMTASNQPQHF
once | TRBJ2-1 | 14 | TRBV10-3 | TRBD2 | TGTGCCACCCATTCCAGCGGGAGTTCCAATGAGCAGTTCTTC | CATHSSGSSNEQFF
- | TRBJ2-1 | 17 | TRBV7-9 | TRBD1 | TGTGCCAGCAGCTTAGCCGAGGGGACAGGGGGAATGTATGAGCAGTTCTTC | CASSLAEGTGGMYEQFF
once | TRBJ1-1 | 15 | TRBV5-1 | - | TGCGCCAGCAGCCCGATACGGGATAGCAGGACTGAAGCTTTCTTT | CASSPIRDSRTEAFF
- | TRBJ1-2 | 12 | TRBV2 | - | TGTGCCAGCAGCACGGGGGGCTATGGCTACACCTTC | CASSTGGYGYTF
- | TRBJ2-1 | 15 | TRBV13 | - | TGTGCCAGCAGCTCCTGGGGCAGCTCCTACAATGAGCAGTTCTTC | CASSSWGSSYNEQFF
once | TRBJ1-2 | 15 | TRBV6-5 | - | TGTGCCAGCAGTTACGCTAAGGGAGCCGCCCGGGGCTACACCTTC | CASSYAKGAARGYTF
- | TRBJ2-7 | 15 | TRBV11-3 | - | TGTGCCAGCAGCTCTCGCGGGGGCGCGAACTACGAGCAGTACTTC | CASSSRGGANYEQYF
- | TRBJ1-2 | 11 | TRBV28 | TRBD1 | TGTGCCAGCAGATCAGGGGGCGGCTACACCTTC | CASRSGGGYTF
- | TRBJ2-2 | 15 | TRBV3-1/TRBV3-2 | - | TGTGCCAGCAGCCCCCCCGCCAGGAACACCGGGGAGCTGTTTTTT | CASSPPARNTGELFF
- | TRBJ2-1 | 14 | TRBV5-4 | TRBD1 | TGTGCCAGCAGCGCCCGACAGGGTAACAATGAGCAGTTCTTC | CASSARQGNNEQFF
- | TRBJ2-1 | 15 | TRBV28 | - | TGTGCCAGCAGTTTACCGGGACAAACTTACAATGAGCAGTTCTTC | CASSLPGQTYNEQFF
- | TRBJ1-1 | 13 | TRBV11-1 | - | TGTGCCAGCAGCCCGACGGGGGTTACTGAAGCTTTCTTT | CASSPTGVTEAFF
- | TRBJ2-2 | 13 | TRBV7-9 | - | TGTGCCAGCAGGATTACAGGTTCCGGGGAGCTGTTTTTT | CASRITGSGELFF
- | TRBJ1-5 | 13 | TRBV6-5 | - | TGTGCCAGCAAGGTCAGGGAGGAGCAGCCCCAGCATTTT | CASKVREEQPQHF
- | TRBJ1-1 | 16 | TRBV19 | - | TGTGCCAGTAGCCATACACACGGAGACCTAGGCACTGAAGCTTTCTTT | CASSHTHGDLGTEAFF
- | TRBJ1-1 | 15 | TRBV6-1 | TRBD1 | TGTGCCAGCAGTGAAGTACAGGGGCGGGGCACTGAAGCTTTCTTT | CASSEVQGRGTEAFF
- | TRBJ2-7 | 15 | TRBV27 | TRBD1 | TGTGCCAGCAGTCCCTCGGGACAGCCCTCCTACGAGCAGTACTTC | CASSPSGQPSYEQYF
- | TRBJ2-1 | 14 | TRBV9 | - | TGTGCCAGCAGCCCAATTAGCGGCCACAATGAGCAGTTCTTC | CASSPISGHNEQFF
- | TRBJ2-7 | 15 | TRBV7-2 | TRBD2 | TGTGCCAGCAGCTTAGAGGCTAGCGGGAGTTACGAGCAGTACTTC | CASSLEASGSYEQYF
- | TRBJ2-4 | 15 | TRBV7-2 | TRBD1 | TGTGCCAGCAGCGGACAGGGGGACCTTCGAGGCATTCAGTACTTC | CASSGQGDLRGIQYF
- | TRBJ1-5 | 13 | TRBV28 | TRBD1 | TGTGCCAGTACTCAGGGGGCAGGACAGCCCCAGCATTTT | CASTQGAGQPQHF
- | TRBJ2-5 | 13 | TRBV6-5 | - | TGTGCCAGCACGCGGGCGTACCAAGAGACCCAGTACTTC | CASTRAYQETQYF
- | TRBJ2-7 | 14 | TRBV6-6 | TRBD1 | TGTGCCAGCAGTGACAGGGACAGCCCGGGGGAGCAGTACTTC | CASSDRDSPGEQYF
once | TRBJ1-5 | 16 | TRBV27 | - | TGTGCCAGCAGTTTATGGGCACCGGGAGGCAATCAGCCCCAGCATTTT | CASSLWAPGGNQPQHF
- | TRBJ1-5 | 15 | TRBV6-2/TRBV6-3 | - | TGTGCCAGCAGTGCAACGAGGGTAAAAAATCAGCCCCAGCATTTT | CASSATRVKNQPQHF
many | TRBJ2-3 | 15 | TRBV7-9 | TRBD1 | TGTGCCAGCAGCTTACCAGGGGGCAAAGTAGATACGCAGTATTTT | CASSLPGGKVDTQYF
- | TRBJ1-3 | 17 | TRBV3-1/TRBV3-2 | - | TGTGCCAGCAGTCTGGGGGCAGGCGGCCTCTCTGGAAACACCATATATTTT | CASSLGAGGLSGNTIYF
- | TRBJ2-7 | 17 | TRBV3-1/TRBV3-2 | TRBD2 | TGTGCCAGCAGCCAAGATCACCTAGCGGGACTCCACTACGAGCAGTACTTC | CASSQDHLAGLHYEQYF
- | TRBJ2-1 | 19 | TRBV9 | TRBD2 | TGTGCCAGCAGCTACCACCAATTCCGTCCGGCTAGCGGCTACAATGAGCAGTTCTTC | CASSYHQFRPASGYNEQFF
- | TRBJ2-7 | 15 | TRBV28 | TRBD2 | TGTGCCAGCAGACAGGTAGGGGAGGGCGGCGACGAGCAGTACTTC | CASRQVGEGGDEQYF
- | TRBJ2-7 | 17 | TRBV19 | TRBD2 | TGTGCCAGTAGTTCCCGGACTAGCGGGAGGTATACCTACGAGCAGTACTTC | CASSSRTSGRYTYEQYF
- | TRBJ2-7 | 14 | TRBV7-2 | - | TGTGCCAGCAGCTTAAGGGGCAGAGTCTACGAGCAGTACTTC | CASSLRGRVYEQYF
- | TRBJ1-5 | 15 | TRBV18 | TRBD1 | TGTGCCAGCTCACAGGGACAGACTAGCAATCAGCCCCAGCATTTT | CASSQGQTSNQPQHF
- | TRBJ1-1 | 11 | TRBV6-6 | - | TGTGCCACCGAGAGGCAGACTGAAGCTTTCTTT | CATERQTEAFF
- | TRBJ2-5 | 13 | TRBV19 | - | TGTGCCAGTAGCCCAGCGTCAGAAGAGACCCAGTACTTC | CASSPASEETQYF
- | TRBJ1-1 | 14 | TRBV30 | TRBD1 | TGTGCCTGGTTCAGGGGGGAGGCGTCCTTGGGAGCTTTCTTT | CAWFRGEASLGAFF
few | TRBJ1-4 | 15 | TRBV9 | TRBD1 | TGTGCCAGCAGCGGCCACAGGGGCACTAATGAAAAACTGTTTTTT | CASSGHRGTNEKLFF